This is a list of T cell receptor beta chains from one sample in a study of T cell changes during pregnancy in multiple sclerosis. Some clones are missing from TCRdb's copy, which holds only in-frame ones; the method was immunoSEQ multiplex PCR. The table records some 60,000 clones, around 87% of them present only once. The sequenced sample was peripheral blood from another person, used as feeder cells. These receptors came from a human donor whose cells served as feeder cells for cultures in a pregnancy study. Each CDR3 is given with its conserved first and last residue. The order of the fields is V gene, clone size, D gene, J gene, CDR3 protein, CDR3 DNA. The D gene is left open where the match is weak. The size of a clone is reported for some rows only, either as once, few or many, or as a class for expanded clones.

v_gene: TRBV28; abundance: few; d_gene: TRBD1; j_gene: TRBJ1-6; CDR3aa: CASSLPDRGGPPLHF; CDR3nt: TGTGCCAGCAGTTTACCCGACAGGGGAGGGCCACCCCTCCACTTT
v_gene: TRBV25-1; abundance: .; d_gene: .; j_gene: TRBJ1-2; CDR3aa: CASSLGSSYGYTF; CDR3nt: TGTGCCAGCAGTCTAGGGTCCTCCTATGGCTACACCTTC
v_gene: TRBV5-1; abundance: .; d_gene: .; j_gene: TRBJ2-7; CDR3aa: CASSLTGSPGEQYF; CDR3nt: TGCGCCAGCAGCTTGACAGGATCTCCAGGGGAGCAGTACTTC
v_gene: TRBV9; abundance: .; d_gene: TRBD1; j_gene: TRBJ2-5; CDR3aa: CASSVGHTGGETQYF; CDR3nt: TGTGCCAGCAGCGTAGGGCACACAGGGGGAGAGACCCAGTACTTC
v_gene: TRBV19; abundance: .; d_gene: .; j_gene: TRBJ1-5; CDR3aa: CASSRGRSNQPQHF; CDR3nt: TGTGCCAGTAGTAGAGGGAGGAGCAATCAGCCCCAGCATTTT
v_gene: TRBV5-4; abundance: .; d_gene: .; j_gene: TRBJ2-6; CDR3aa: CASSPPWGVGANVLTF; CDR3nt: TGTGCCAGCAGCCCCCCTTGGGGGGTTGGGGCCAACGTCCTGACTTTC
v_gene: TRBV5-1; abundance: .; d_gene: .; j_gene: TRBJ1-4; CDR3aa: CASSIEARTDYNEKLFF; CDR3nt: TGCGCCAGCAGCATAGAGGCCCGGACAGATTACAATGAAAAACTGTTTTTT
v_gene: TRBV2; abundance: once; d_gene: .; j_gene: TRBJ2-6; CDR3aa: CASSGEVVANVLTF; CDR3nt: TGTGCCAGCAGTGGGGAGGTGGTGGCCAACGTCCTGACTTTC
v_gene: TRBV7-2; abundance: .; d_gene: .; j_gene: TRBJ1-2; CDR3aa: CASSLAVDIRIYGYTF; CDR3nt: TGTGCCAGCAGCTTAGCCGTGGACATCCGAATCTATGGCTACACCTTC
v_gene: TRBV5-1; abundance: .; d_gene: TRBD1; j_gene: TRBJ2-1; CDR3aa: CASSPPGTGGVYNEQFF; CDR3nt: TGCGCCAGCAGCCCCCCCGGGACAGGGGGCGTCTACAATGAGCAGTTCTTC
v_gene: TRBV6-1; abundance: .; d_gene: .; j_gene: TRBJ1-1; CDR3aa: CASSGPRTEAFF; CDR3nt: TGTGCCAGCAGTGGACCGAGAACTGAAGCTTTCTTT
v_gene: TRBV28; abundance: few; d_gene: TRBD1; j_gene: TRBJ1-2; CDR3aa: CASTQQGINYGYTF; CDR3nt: TGTGCCAGCACCCAACAGGGGATTAACTATGGCTACACCTTC
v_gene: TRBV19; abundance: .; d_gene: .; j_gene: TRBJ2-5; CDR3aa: CASSTGARGTQYF; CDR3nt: TGTGCCAGTAGTACAGGGGCCCGGGGGACCCAGTACTTC
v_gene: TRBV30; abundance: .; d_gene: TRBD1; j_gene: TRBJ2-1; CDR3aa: CAWRAAGGNEQFF; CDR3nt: TGTGCCTGGAGGGCCGCAGGGGGAAATGAGCAGTTCTTC
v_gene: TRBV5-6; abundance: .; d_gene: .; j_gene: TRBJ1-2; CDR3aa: CASSLGASGYTF; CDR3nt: TGTGCCAGCAGCTTGGGAGCTTCGGGCTACACCTTC
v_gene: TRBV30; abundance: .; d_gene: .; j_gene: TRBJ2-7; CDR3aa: CAWSTGATSPYEQYF; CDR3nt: TGTGCCTGGAGCACAGGAGCGACTTCGCCCTACGAGCAGTACTTC
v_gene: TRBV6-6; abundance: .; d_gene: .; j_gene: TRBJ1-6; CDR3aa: CASSVDSQPSPLHF; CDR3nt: TGTGCCAGCAGTGTGGACAGCCAACCCTCACCCCTCCACTTT
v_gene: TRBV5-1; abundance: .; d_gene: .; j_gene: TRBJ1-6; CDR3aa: CASSFPRDAKGNSPLHF; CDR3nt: TGCGCCAGCAGCTTTCCCCGGGACGCCAAAGGGAATTCACCCCTCCACTTT
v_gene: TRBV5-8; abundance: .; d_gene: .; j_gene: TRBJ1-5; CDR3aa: CASSLVGRGNQPQHF; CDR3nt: TGTGCCAGCAGCTTGGTTGGCAGGGGCAATCAGCCCCAGCATTTT
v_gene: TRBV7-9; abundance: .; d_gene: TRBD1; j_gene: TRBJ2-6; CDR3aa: CASSGSWGTGPSGANVLTF; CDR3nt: TGTGCCAGCAGCGGGAGCTGGGGGACAGGGCCCTCTGGGGCCAACGTCCTGACTTTC
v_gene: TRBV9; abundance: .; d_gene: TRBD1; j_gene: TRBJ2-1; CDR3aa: CASSVLDRVLYNEQFF; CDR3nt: TGTGCCAGCAGCGTACTCGACAGGGTTTTGTACAATGAGCAGTTCTTC
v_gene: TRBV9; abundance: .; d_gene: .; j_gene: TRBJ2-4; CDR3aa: CASSVGGVPGEGKNIQYF; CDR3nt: TGTGCCAGCAGCGTAGGTGGAGTTCCCGGGGAAGGCAAAAACATTCAGTACTTC
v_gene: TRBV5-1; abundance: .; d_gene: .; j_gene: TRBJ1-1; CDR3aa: CASSFAASPGGAEAFF; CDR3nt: TGCGCCAGCAGCTTTGCTGCGTCTCCTGGGGGTGCTGAAGCTTTCTTT
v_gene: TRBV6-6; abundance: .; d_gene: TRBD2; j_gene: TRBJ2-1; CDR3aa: CASSYSSSGTRNEQFF; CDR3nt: TGTGCCAGCAGTTACTCGTCTAGCGGGACTCGTAATGAGCAGTTCTTC
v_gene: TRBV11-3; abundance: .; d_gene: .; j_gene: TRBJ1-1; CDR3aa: CASSLRRDTEAFF; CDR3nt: TGTGCCAGCAGCTTGAGGAGGGACACTGAAGCTTTCTTT
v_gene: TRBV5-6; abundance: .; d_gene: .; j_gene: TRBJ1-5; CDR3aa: CASSLTGSQPQHF; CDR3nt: TGTGCCAGCAGCTTGACAGGGAGTCAGCCCCAGCATTTT
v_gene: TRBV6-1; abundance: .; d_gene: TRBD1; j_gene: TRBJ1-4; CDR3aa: CASSGPGTVRANEKLFF; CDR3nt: TGTGCCAGCAGTGGACCCGGGACAGTGAGGGCAAATGAAAAACTGTTTTTT
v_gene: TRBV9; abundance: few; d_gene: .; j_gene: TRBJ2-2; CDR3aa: CASSERSYTGELFF; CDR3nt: TGTGCCAGCAGCGAAAGGTCCTACACCGGGGAGCTGTTTTTT
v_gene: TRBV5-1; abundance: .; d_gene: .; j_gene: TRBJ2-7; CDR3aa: CASSLRIDGGRPYEQYF; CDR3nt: TGCGCCAGCAGCTTGCGGATTGACGGAGGTCGACCCTACGAGCAGTACTTC
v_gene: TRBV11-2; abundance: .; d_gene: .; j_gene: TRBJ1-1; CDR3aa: CASSLNRSPEAFF; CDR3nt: TGTGCCAGCAGCTTAAACAGGTCACCTGAAGCTTTCTTT
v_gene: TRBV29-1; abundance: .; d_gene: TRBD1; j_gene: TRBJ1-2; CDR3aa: CSETTGERGYTF; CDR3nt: TGCAGCGAAACGACAGGGGAAAGAGGCTACACCTTC
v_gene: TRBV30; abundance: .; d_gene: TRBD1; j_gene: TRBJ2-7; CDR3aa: CAWRDRDTYEQYF; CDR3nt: TGTGCCTGGAGGGACAGGGATACGTACGAGCAGTACTTC
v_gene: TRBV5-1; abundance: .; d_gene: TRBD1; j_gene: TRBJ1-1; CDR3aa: CASSLPYTGGRTEAFF; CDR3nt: TGCGCCAGCAGCCTACCCTATACAGGGGGCCGTACTGAAGCTTTCTTT
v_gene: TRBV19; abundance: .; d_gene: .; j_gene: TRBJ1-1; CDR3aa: CASSEDLNTEAFF; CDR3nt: TGTGCCAGTAGCGAGGATCTGAACACTGAAGCTTTCTTT
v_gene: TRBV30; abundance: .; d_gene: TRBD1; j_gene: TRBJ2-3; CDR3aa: CAWSGQGSRTDTQYF; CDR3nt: TGTGCCTGGTCGGGACAGGGGTCGCGCACAGATACGCAGTATTTT
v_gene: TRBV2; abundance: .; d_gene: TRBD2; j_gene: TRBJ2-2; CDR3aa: CASTGWLAGDANTGELFF; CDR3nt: TGTGCCAGCACTGGGTGGCTAGCGGGTGACGCGAACACCGGGGAGCTGTTTTTT
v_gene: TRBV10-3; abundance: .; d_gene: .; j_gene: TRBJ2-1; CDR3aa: CAISTPGVSEQFF; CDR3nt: TGTGCCATCAGTACCCCCGGGGTATCTGAGCAGTTCTTC
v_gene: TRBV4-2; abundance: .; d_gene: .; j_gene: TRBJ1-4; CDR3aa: CASSREFGVDEKLFF; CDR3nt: TGTGCCAGCAGCCGCGAGTTCGGGGTCGATGAAAAACTGTTTTTT
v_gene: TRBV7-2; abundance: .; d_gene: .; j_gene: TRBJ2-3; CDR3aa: CASSQRSPDTQYF; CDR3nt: TGTGCCAGCAGCCAGAGATCCCCAGATACGCAGTATTTT
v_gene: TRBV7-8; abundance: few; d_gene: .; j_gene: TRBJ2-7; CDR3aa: CASSSLLGGPYEQYF; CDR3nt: TGTGCCAGCAGCTCCTTGTTGGGGGGCCCATACGAGCAGTACTTC
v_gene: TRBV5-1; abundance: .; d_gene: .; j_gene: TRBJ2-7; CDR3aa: CASSLAQVRGDEQYF; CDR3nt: TGCGCCAGCAGCTTGGCCCAGGTCAGGGGCGACGAGCAGTACTTC
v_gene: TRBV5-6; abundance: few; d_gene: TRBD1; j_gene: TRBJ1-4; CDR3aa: CASSFYGTAQEKLFF; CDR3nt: TGTGCCAGCAGCTTTTACGGGACAGCACAGGAAAAACTGTTTTTT
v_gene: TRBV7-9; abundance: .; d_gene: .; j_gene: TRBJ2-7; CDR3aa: CASSFASSDYEQYF; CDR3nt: TGTGCCAGCAGCTTTGCCAGTTCGGACTACGAGCAGTACTTC
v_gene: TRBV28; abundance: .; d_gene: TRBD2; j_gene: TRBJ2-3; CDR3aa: CASSLLGLAASDTQYF; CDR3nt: TGTGCCAGCAGTTTACTGGGGCTAGCGGCCTCAGATACGCAGTATTTT
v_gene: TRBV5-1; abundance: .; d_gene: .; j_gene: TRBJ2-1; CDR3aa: CASSLVLDSSDEQFF; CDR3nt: TGCGCCAGCAGCTTGGTATTGGACTCCTCGGATGAGCAGTTCTTC
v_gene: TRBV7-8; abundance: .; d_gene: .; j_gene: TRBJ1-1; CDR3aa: CASSSRRGGDEAFF; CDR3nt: TGTGCCAGCAGCTCGAGAAGGGGAGGCGATGAAGCTTTCTTT
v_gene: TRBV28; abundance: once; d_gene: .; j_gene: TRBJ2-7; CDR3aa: CASTPYPEQYF; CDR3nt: TGTGCCAGCACCCCCTACCCCGAGCAGTACTTC
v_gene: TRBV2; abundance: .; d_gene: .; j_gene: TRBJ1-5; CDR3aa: CASIRDINQPQHF; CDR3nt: TGTGCCAGCATAAGGGACATAAATCAGCCCCAGCATTTT
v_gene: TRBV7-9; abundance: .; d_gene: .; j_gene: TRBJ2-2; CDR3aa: CASAPEGQTGELFF; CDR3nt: TGTGCCAGCGCCCCTGAGGGGCAAACCGGGGAGCTGTTTTTT
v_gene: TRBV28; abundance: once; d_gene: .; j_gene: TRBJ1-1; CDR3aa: CASSLTGLNTEAFF; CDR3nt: TGTGCCAGCAGTTTAACAGGGCTAAACACTGAAGCTTTCTTT
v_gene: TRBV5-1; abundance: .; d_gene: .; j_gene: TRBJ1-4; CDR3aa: CASSQSTTNEKLFF; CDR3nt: TGCGCCAGCAGCCAGTCTACAACTAATGAAAAACTGTTTTTT
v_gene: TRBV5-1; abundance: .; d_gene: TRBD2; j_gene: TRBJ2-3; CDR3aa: CASSSPLAGALDTQYF; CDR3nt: TGCGCCAGCAGCTCGCCCTTAGCGGGGGCCCTAGATACGCAGTATTTT